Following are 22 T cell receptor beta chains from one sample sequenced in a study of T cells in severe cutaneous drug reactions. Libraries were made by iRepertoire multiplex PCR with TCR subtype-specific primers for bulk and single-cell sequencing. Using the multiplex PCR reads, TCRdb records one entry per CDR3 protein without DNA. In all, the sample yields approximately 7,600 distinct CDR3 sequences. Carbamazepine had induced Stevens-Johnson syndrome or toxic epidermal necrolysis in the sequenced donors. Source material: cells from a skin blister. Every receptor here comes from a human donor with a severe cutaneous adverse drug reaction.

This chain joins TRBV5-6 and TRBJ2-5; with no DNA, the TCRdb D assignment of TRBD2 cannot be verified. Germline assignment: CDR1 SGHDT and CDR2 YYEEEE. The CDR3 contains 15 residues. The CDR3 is CASSETGGPEETQYF.

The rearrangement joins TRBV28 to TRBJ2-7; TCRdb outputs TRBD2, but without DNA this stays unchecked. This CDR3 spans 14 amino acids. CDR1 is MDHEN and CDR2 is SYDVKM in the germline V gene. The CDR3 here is CASNPAGAVYEQYF.

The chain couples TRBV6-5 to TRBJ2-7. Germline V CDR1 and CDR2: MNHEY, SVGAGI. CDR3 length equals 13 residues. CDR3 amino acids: CASSYSRSREQYF.

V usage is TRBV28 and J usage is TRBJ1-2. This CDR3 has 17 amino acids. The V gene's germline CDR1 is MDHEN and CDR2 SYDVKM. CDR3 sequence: CASSSRAGRATEYGYTF.

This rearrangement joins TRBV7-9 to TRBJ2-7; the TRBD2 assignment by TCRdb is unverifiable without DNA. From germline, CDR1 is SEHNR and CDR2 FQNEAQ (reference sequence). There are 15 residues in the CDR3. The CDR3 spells CASSPTSGRAYEQYF.

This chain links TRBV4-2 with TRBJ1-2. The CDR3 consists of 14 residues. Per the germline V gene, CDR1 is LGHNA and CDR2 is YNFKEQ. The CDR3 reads CASSQAEGNYGYTF.

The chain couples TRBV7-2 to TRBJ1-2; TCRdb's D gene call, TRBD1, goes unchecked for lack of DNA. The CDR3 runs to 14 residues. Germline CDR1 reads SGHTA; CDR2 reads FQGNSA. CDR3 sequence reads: CASSSLPGLYGYTF.

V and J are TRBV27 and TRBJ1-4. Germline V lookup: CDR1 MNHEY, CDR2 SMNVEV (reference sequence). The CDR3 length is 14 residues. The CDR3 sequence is CASGPIGTNEKLFF. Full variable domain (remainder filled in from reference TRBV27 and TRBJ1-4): EAQVTQNPRYLITVTGKKLTVTCSQNMNHEYMSWYRQDPGLGLRQIYYSMNVEVTDKGDVPEGYKVSRKEKRNFPLILESPSPNQTSLYFCASGPIGTNEKLFFGSGTQLSVL.

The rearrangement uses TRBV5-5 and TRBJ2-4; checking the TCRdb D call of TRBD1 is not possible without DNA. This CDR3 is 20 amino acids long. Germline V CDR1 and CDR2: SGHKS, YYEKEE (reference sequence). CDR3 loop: CASSSHPGPHALIAKNIQYF.

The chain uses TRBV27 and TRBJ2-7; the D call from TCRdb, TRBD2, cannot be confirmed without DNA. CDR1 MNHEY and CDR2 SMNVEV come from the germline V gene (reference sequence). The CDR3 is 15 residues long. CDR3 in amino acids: CASSPGLAGLYEQYF.

The CDR3: CASSLVGTGEGSPYEQYF. The rearrangement uses TRBV11-2 and TRBJ2-7; TCRdb's D gene call, TRBD1, goes unchecked for lack of DNA. Looked up from germline, CDR1 is SGHAT and CDR2 is FQNNGV. The CDR3 is 18 amino acids. Supplemented by reference TRBV11-2 and TRBJ2-7, the full variable domain reads EAGVAQSPRYKIIEKRQSVAFWCNPISGHATLYWYQQILGQGPKLLIQFQNNGVVDDSQLPKDRFSAERLKGVDSTLKIQPAKLEDSAVYLCASSLVGTGEGSPYEQYFGPGTRLTVT.

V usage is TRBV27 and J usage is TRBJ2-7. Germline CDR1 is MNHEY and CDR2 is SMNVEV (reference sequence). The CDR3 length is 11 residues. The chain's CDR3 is CASSLIDLADF.

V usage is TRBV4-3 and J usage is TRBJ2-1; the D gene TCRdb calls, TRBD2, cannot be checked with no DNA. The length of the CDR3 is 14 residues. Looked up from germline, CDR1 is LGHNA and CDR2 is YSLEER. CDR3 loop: CASSQEPSGGEQFF.

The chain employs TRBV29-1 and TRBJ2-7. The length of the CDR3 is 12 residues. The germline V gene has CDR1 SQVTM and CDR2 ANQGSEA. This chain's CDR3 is CSVATAPYEQYF.

CDR3 amino acids: CASSLMGLAGVNEQFF. V gene TRBV28 combines with J gene TRBJ2-1; checking the TCRdb D call of TRBD2 is not possible without DNA. The CDR3 sequence is 16 residues long. Germline V gives CDR1 MDHEN, CDR2 SYDVKM.

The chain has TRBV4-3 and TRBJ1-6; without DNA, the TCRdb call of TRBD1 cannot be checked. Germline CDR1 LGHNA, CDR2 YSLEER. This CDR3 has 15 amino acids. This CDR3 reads CASSPAHKGNSPLHF.

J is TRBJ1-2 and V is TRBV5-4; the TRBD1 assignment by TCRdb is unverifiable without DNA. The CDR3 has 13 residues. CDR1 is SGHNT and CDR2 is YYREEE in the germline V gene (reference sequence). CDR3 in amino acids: CASSAPPDYGYTF.

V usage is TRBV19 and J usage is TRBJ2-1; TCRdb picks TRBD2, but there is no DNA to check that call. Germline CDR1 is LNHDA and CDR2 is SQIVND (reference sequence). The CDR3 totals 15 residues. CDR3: CASRELGEGNGEQFF.

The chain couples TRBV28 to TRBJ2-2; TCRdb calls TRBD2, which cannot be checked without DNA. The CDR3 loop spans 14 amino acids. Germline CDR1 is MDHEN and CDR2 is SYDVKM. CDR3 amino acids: CASSSGGRTGELFF.

This chain's CDR3 is CASSKGPTEAFF. The V call is TRBV5-6, the J call TRBJ1-1. The CDR3 is 12 residues long. The germline V gene has CDR1 SGHDT and CDR2 YYEEEE.

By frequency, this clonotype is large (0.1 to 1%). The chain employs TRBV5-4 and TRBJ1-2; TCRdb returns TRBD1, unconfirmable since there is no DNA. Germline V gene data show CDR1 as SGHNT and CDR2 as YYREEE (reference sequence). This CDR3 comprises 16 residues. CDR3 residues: CASSPGGPATNYGYTF.

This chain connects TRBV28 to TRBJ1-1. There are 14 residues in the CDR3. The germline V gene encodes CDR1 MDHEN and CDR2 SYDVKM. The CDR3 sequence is CASSLVLGNTEAFF.